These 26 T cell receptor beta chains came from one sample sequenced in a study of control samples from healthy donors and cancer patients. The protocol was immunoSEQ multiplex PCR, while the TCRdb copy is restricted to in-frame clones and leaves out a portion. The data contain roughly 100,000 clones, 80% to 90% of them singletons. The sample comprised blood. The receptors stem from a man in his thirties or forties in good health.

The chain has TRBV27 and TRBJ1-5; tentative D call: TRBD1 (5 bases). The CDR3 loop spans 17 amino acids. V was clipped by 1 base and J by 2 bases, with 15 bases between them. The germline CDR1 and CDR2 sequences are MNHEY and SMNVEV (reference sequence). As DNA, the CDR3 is TGTGCCAGCAGTTTATGGTCTCGGGGGGACGGCAATCAGCCCCAGCATTTT. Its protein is CASSLWSRGDGNQPQHF.

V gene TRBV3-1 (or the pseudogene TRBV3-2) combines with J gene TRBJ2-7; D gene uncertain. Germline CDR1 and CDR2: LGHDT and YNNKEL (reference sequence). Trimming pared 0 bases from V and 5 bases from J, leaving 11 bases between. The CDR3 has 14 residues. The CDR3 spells CASSQDGSPHEQYF. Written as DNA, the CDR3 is TGTGCCAGCAGCCAAGATGGGTCACCCCACGAGCAGTACTTC.

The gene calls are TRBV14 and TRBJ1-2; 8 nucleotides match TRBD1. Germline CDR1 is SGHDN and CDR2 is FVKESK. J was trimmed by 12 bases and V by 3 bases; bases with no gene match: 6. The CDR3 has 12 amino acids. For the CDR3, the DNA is TGTGCCAGCAGCCAGGACAGGGTCGGACACACCTTC. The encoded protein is CASSQDRVGHTF.

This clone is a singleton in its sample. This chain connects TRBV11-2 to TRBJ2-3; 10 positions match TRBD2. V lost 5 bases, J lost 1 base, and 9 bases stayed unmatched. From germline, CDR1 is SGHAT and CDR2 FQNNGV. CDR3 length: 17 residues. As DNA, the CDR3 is TGTGCCAGCAGCCCTGGGGGACTAGCGCTACGCACAGATACGCAGTATTTT. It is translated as CASSPGGLALRTDTQYF. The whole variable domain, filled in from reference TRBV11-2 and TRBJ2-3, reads EAGVAQSPRYKIIEKRQSVAFWCNPISGHATLYWYQQILGQGPKLLIQFQNNGVVDDSQLPKDRFSAERLKGVDSTLKIQPAKLEDSAVYLCASSPGGLALRTDTQYFGPGTRLTVL.

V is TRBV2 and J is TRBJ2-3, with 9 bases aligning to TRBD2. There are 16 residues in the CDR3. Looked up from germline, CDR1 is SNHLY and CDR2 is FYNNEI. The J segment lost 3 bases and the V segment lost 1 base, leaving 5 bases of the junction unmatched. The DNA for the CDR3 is TGTGCCAGCAGTGAAGTCACTAGCGGGCCTACAGATACGCAGTATTTT. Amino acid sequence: CASSEVTSGPTDTQYF.

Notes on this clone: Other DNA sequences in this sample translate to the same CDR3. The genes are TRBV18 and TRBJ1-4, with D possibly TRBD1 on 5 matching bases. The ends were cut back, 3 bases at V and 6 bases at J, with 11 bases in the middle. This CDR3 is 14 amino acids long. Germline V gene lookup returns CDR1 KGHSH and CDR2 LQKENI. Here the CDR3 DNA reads TGTGCCAGCTCACCCAGGGATTCAGATGAAAAACTGTTTTTT. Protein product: CASSPRDSDEKLFF.

The CDR3 nucleotides are TGTGCCAGCAGCGCCGCTAGGAGTGAGCAGTTCTTC. Its translation: CASSAARSEQFF. This chain joins TRBV7-3 and TRBJ2-1; D is unresolved. This CDR3 is built from 12 residues. Germline V gene lookup returns CDR1 SGHTA and CDR2 FQGTGA. Trimming shortened V by 5 bases and J by 9 bases, and 11 bases separated the two germline ends.

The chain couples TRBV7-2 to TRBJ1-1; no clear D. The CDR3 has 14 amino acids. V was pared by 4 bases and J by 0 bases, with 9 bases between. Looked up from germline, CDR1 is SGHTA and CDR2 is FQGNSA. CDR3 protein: CASSSGFLNTEAFF. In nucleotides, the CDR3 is TGTGCCAGCAGCTCAGGATTCTTGAACACTGAAGCTTTCTTT.

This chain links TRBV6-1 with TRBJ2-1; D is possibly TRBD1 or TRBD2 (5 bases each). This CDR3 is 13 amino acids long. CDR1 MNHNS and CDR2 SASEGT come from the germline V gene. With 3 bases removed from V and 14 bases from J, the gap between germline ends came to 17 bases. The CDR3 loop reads CASSDIRLGDEFF. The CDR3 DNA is TGTGCCAGCAGTGACATTCGATTGGGGGACGAGTTCTTC.

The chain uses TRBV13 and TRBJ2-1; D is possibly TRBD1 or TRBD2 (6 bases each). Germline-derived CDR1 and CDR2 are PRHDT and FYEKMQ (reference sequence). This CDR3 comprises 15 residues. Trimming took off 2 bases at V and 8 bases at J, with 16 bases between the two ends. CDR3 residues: CASSLSGGREYEQFF. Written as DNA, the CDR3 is TGTGCCAGCAGCTTATCTGGGGGGCGCGAATATGAGCAGTTCTTC. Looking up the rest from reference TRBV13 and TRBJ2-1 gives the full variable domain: AAGVIQSPRHLIKEKRETATLKCYPIPRHDTVYWYQQGPGQDPQFLISFYEKMQSDKGSIPDRFSAQQFSDYHSELNMSSLELGDSALYFCASSLSGGREYEQFFGPGTRLTVL.

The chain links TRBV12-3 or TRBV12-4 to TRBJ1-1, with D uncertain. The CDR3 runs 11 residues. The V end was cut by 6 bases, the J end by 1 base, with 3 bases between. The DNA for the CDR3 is TGTGCCAGCAGGGAGAACACTGAAGCTTTCTTT. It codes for CASRENTEAFF.

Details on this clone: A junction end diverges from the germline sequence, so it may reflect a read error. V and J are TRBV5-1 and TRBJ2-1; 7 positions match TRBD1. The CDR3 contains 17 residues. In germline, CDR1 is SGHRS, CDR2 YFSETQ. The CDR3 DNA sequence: TGCGCCAGCAGCTTGGAATTGTTCAGGGGGATCTACAATAAGCAGTTCTTC. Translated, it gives CASSLELFRGIYNKQFF.

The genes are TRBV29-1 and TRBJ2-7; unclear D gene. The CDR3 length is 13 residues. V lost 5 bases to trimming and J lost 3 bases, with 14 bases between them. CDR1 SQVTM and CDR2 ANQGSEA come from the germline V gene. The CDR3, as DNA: TGCAGCGTTAGTTTCTATTTGAACTACGAGCAGTACTTC. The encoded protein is CSVSFYLNYEQYF.

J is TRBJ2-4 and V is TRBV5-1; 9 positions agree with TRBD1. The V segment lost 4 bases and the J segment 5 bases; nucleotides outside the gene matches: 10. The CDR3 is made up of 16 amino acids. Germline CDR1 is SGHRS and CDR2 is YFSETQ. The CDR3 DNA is TGCGCCAGCAGCGGTGGGACAGGGAATTGGGAAAACATTCAGTACTTC. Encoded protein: CASSGGTGNWENIQYF. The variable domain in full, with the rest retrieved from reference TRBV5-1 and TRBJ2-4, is KAGVTQTPRYLIKTRGQQVTLSCSPISGHRSVSWYQQTPGQGLQFLFEYFSETQRNKGNFPGRFSGRQFSNSRSEMNVSTLELGDSALYLCASSGGTGNWENIQYFGAGTRLSVL.

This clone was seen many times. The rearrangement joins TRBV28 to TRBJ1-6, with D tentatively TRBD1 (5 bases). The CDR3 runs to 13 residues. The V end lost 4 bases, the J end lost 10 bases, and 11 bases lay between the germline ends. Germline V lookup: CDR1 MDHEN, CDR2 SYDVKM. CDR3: CASSSTWDSPLHF. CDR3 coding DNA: TGTGCCAGCAGTTCTACCTGGGACTCACCCCTCCACTTT.

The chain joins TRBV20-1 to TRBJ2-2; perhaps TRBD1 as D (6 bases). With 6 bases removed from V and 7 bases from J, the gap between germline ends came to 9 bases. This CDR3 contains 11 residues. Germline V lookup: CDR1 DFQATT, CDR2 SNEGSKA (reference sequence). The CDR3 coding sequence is TGCAGTGCGGACAGTTACGGGGAGCTGTTTTTT. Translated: CSADSYGELFF.

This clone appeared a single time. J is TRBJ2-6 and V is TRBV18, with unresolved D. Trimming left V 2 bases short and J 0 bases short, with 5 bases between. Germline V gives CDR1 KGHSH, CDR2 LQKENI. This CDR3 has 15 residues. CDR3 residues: CASSPDTSGANVLTF. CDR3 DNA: TGTGCCAGCTCACCAGACACCTCTGGGGCCAACGTCCTGACTTTC.

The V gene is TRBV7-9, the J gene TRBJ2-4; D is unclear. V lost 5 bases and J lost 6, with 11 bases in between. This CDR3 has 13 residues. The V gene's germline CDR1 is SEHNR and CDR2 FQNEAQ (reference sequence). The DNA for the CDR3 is TGTGCCAGCAGCGGCAGTATCATAAACATTCAGTACTTC. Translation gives CASSGSIINIQYF.

The CDR3 spells CAISESGLAGPAANTGELFF. In DNA form, the CDR3 reads TGTGCCATCAGTGAGTCGGGACTAGCGGGACCCGCCGCGAACACCGGGGAGCTGTTTTTT. The chain combines TRBV10-3 with TRBJ2-2, with TRBD2 identical over 13 bases. The germline V gene has CDR1 ENHRY and CDR2 SYGVKD. This CDR3 comprises 20 residues. V shed 0 bases, J shed 0 bases, and the junction held 7 bases outside the gene matches.

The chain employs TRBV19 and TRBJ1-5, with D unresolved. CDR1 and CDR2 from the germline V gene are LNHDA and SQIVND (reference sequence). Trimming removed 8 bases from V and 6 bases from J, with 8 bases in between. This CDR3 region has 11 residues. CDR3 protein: CASGEFQPQHF. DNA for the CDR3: TGTGCCAGTGGGGAATTTCAGCCCCAGCATTTT.

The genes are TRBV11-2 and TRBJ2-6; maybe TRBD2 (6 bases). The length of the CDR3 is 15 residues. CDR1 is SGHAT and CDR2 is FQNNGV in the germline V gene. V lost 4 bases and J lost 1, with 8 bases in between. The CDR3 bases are TGTGCCAGCAGCTCCGGGACTTCTGGGGCCAACGTCCTGACTTTC. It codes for CASSSGTSGANVLTF. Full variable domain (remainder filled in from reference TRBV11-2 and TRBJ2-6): EAGVAQSPRYKIIEKRQSVAFWCNPISGHATLYWYQQILGQGPKLLIQFQNNGVVDDSQLPKDRFSAERLKGVDSTLKIQPAKLEDSAVYLCASSSGTSGANVLTFGAGSRLTVL.

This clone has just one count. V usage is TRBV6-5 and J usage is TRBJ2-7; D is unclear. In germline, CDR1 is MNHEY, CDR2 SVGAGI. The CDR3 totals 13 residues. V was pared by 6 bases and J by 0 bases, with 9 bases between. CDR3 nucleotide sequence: TGTGCCAGCAGCGTCGTGAGCTCCTACGAGCAGTACTTC. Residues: CASSVVSSYEQYF.

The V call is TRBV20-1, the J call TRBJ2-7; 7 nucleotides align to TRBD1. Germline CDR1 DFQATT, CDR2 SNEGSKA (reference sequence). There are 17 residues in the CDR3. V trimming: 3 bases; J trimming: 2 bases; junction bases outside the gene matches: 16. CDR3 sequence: CSASWVRIRDSPYEQYF. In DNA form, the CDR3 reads TGCAGTGCTAGTTGGGTCCGGATCCGGGACAGCCCCTACGAGCAGTACTTC.

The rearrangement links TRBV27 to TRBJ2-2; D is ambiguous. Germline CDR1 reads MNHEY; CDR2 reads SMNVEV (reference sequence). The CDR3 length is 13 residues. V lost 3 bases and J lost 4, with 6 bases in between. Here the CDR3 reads CASSFPGTGELFF. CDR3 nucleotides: TGTGCCAGCAGTTTCCCCGGCACCGGGGAGCTGTTTTTT.

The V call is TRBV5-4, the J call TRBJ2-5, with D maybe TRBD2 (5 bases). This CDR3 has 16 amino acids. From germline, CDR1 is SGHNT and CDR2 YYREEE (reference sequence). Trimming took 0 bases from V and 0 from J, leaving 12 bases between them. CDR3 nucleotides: TGTGCCAGCAGCTTGGACTGGACTTCGTACCAAGAGACCCAGTACTTC. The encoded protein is CASSLDWTSYQETQYF.

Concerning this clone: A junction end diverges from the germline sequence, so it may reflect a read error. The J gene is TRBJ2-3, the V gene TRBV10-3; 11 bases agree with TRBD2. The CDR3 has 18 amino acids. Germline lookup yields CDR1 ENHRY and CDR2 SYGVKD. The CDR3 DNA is TGTGCCATCAGTGAGCCTAGCGGGAGGCGACGGGGCACCGATACGCAGTATTTT. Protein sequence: CAISEPSGRRRGTDTQYF.